The rows below give T cell receptor beta chains drawn from one sample of a study of neurological immune-mediated disorders. TCRdb re-derived calls from the 5' RACE reads in MiXCR, one entry per CDR3 protein. The sample has approximately 41,000 distinct CDR3 sequences, approximately 15% seen once; the top ten hold roughly 3.4%. The sequenced sample was CD4+ T cells from blood. These receptors all stem from a woman in her sixties or seventies with HTLV-1-associated myelopathy (HAM/TSP). The conserved cysteine and the conserved F or W are not part of the CDR3 here. For some rows the clone size is stated as once, few or many, or as a class when expanded; others skip it.

TRBJ1-6 | many | 13 | TRBV4-1 | ASSYWRGGNSPLH
TRBJ1-3 | many | 12 | TRBV20-1 | SARGRYSGNTIY
TRBJ1-1 | NA | 11 | TRBV10-3 | AINTGQNTEAF
TRBJ2-5 | few | 9 | TRBV2 | ASRTGETQY
TRBJ2-5 | many | 8 | TRBV29-1 | SVGWETQY
TRBJ2-6 | many | 13 | TRBV5-1 | ASSSRDSGANVLT
TRBJ2-3 | NA | 15 | TRBV20-1 | SARDPGTGGRTDTQY
TRBJ2-7 | many | 12 | TRBV18 | ASSRTGLTYEQY
TRBJ1-3 | many | 13 | TRBV7-2 | ASSLWARSGNTIY
TRBJ2-5 | many | 12 | TRBV5-1 | ASKTSGVQETQY
TRBJ2-1 | many | 14 | TRBV7-8 | ASSQSGLAGYNEQF
TRBJ1-6 | medium-sized | 7 | TRBV24-1 | ARRSPLH
TRBJ1-4 | many | 13 | TRBV3-1 | ASSQGTGEDEKLF
TRBJ1-3 | many | 15 | TRBV6-1 | ASSEARGPGAGNTIY
TRBJ1-2 | NA | 13 | TRBV11-3 | SSSPGTGVNYGYT
TRBJ1-2 | medium-sized | 15 | TRBV29-1 | SVEWWPFSGTLYGYT
TRBJ2-6 | many | 11 | TRBV5-1 | ASRDSGANVLT
TRBJ2-5 | many | 13 | TRBV5-1 | ASSLAEGWEETQY
TRBJ2-3 | many | 14 | TRBV12-3/TRBV12-4 | ASSPDRPARTDTQY
TRBJ2-7 | many | 14 | TRBV5-1 | ASSLVTGTGGYEQY
TRBJ2-7 | many | 12 | TRBV5-1 | ASSLRQGVSEQY
TRBJ1-3 | many | 13 | TRBV12-3/TRBV12-4 | ASSLVGQAGNTIY
TRBJ2-5 | NA | 12 | TRBV19 | ASSFGQEGETQY